Each of the 30 T cell receptor beta chains below was sequenced from the same sample in a study of T cell repertoires in cytomegalovirus infection. These receptors lack a known antigen. TCRdb used MiXCR to reprocess the reads, holding one entry per CDR3 protein. The repertoire holds around 78,000 distinct CDR3 sequences, with 40% as singletons. The sequenced sample was CD8+ T cells from cultured PBMCs, obtained from culture after CMV antigen stimulation. These TCRs come from a human donor in good health (CMV status not recorded). Some clones in this sample may be carry-over from other donors' samples.

This clonotype was detected once. The chain employs TRBV27 and TRBJ2-7; maybe TRBD1 (6 bases). Germline V lookup: CDR1 MNHEY, CDR2 SMNVEV (reference sequence). The CDR3 is 16 residues long. V was shortened by 5 bases and J by 3 bases, with 20 bases between the two germline ends. This CDR3 reads CASSHGTPSGFYEQYF. CDR3 DNA: TGTGCCAGCAGTCATGGGACACCCTCAGGGTTCTACGAGCAGTACTTC.

This clonotype was counted a single time. One end of the junction varies from germline; a read error may be responsible. The J gene is TRBJ2-7, the V gene TRBV4-1; D remains unclear. There are 13 residues in the CDR3. CDR1 is MGHRA and CDR2 is YSYEKL in the germline V gene. The CDR3 bases are TGTGCCAGCAGCCAAGGTGCCGGCAGCGAGCAGTACTTC. Residues: CASSQGAGSEQYF.

This clonotype was recorded many times. The gene calls are TRBV7-8 and TRBJ1-2; 8 nucleotides align to TRBD1. Losses at the gene ends were 5 bases for V and 8 bases for J; bases not matched to a gene: 7. Germline CDR1 and CDR2: SGHVS and FQNEAQ. The CDR3 extends over 13 amino acids. The CDR3 DNA is TGTGCCAGCAGCCCCGCAGGGGGCTTGGGCTACACCTTC. Amino acids: CASSPAGGLGYTF.

This chain joins TRBV6-1 and TRBJ2-6; D possibly corresponds to TRBD1 (6 bases). Germline assignment: CDR1 MNHNS and CDR2 SASEGT. This CDR3 comprises 18 residues. The V gene lost 5 bases and the J gene lost 0 bases, with 17 bases spanning the gap. CDR3 in DNA: TGTGCCAGCAGTCTACTACAGGGTGGACCCTCTGGGGCCAACGTCCTGACTTTC. Protein: CASSLLQGGPSGANVLTF.

The rearrangement uses TRBV9 and TRBJ2-7; D gene unclear. The CDR3 contains 15 residues. V shed 0 bases and J shed 4 bases, with 14 bases lying between them. Germline V gives CDR1 SGDLS, CDR2 YYNGEE. The CDR3 spells CASSVGPGDFYEQYF. For the CDR3, the DNA is TGTGCCAGCAGCGTAGGACCCGGCGATTTTTACGAGCAGTACTTC.

The V gene is TRBV27, the J gene TRBJ2-7; D perhaps matches TRBD2 (5 bases). Germline V gene data show CDR1 as MNHEY and CDR2 as SMNVEV (reference sequence). Trimming stripped 5 bases from V and 0 bases from J, with 8 bases between. CDR3 size: 13 residues. Written as DNA, the CDR3 is TGTGCCAGCAGTGAGCGGAGCTCCTACGAGCAGTACTTC. It encodes CASSERSSYEQYF.

The chain links TRBV29-1 to TRBJ1-1, with no clear D. CDR3 length equals 14 residues. The ends were cut back, 4 bases at V and 3 bases at J, with 15 bases in the middle. Germline V gene data show CDR1 as SQVTM and CDR2 as ANQGSEA. CDR3 sequence reads: CSVVPLLGHTEAFF. The CDR3 nucleotides read TGCAGCGTTGTTCCCTTGTTAGGGCACACTGAAGCTTTCTTT.

This clonotype has more than one count but fewer than ten. The chain is built from TRBV4-2 and TRBJ2-3, with TRBD1 matching over 7 bases. Germline loops: CDR1 LGHNA, CDR2 YNFKEQ. V lost 6 bases to trimming and J lost 2 bases; unmatched junction nucleotides: 14. This CDR3 is built from 17 residues. The CDR3 is CASRVGVGQTPTDTQYF. The CDR3 bases are TGTGCCAGCAGGGTCGGGGTGGGACAGACCCCCACAGATACGCAGTATTTT.

The CDR3: CASSLGPIYEQYF. The CDR3 DNA reads TGTGCCAGCAGCCTGGGACCTATCTACGAGCAGTACTTC. The chain employs TRBV7-6 and TRBJ2-7, with D perhaps given as TRBD1 or TRBD2 (5 bases each). Per germline, CDR1 SGHVS and CDR2 FNYEAQ. Deletions cut 5 bases from V and 3 bases from J, with 11 bases between. CDR3 size: 13 residues.

As concerns this clonotype: Sequence at one end of the junction differs from germline and may be a read error. CDR3 in DNA: TGTGCCAGCAGCTTGGGCGATTCGAGCTCCTATAATTCACCCCTCCACTTT. Translating gives CASSLGDSSSYNSPLHF. V is TRBV5-3 and J is TRBJ1-6; D is unclear. TRBV5-3 is given ORF status, its function remaining uncertain. CDR3 length equals 17 residues.

The chain couples TRBV27 to TRBJ2-3; a possible D gene is TRBD2 (6 bases). In germline, CDR1 is MNHEY, CDR2 SMNVEV (reference sequence). This CDR3 has 18 residues. The V end lost 8 bases, the J end lost 6 bases, and 30 bases lay between the germline ends. CDR3 region: CASSGVREAEPPQDTQYF. The CDR3 DNA is TGTGCCAGCTCAGGAGTGAGGGAGGCCGAACCCCCACAGGATACGCAGTATTTT.

The chain employs TRBV7-4 and TRBJ2-1; 8 bases agree with TRBD1. The CDR3 runs 15 residues. Trimming removed 1 base from V and 4 bases from J; junction bases left unmatched: 3. Germline V gene sequence: CDR1 SGHVT, CDR2 SQSDAQ. The DNA for the CDR3 is TGTGCCAGCAGCTTAGAACACAGGGGGTACAATGAGCAGTTCTTC. Protein: CASSLEHRGYNEQFF.

This clonotype was detected once. This rearrangement joins TRBV4-1 to TRBJ2-1; the D is unclear. The CDR3 totals 12 residues. Looked up from germline, CDR1 is MGHRA and CDR2 is YSYEKL. The V and J ends lost 1 base and 9 bases respectively, with 7 bases between them. The CDR3 coding sequence is TGCGCCAGCAGCCAAGGAGACGGTGAGCAGTTCTTC. Residues: CASSQGDGEQFF.

CDR3 bases: TGCGCCAGCAGCCCAGCAGGGGGCTATAGCGAGCAGTACTTC. Its translation is CASSPAGGYSEQYF. The J gene is TRBJ2-7, the V gene TRBV5-1; TRBD1 matches 8 bases. This CDR3 spans 14 amino acids. Germline V gene lookup returns CDR1 SGHRS and CDR2 YFSETQ. After removal of 4 bases from V and 6 bases from J, the junction contained 9 bases not matched to a gene. The whole variable domain, filled in from reference TRBV5-1 and TRBJ2-7, reads KAGVTQTPRYLIKTRGQQVTLSCSPISGHRSVSWYQQTPGQGLQFLFEYFSETQRNKGNFPGRFSGRQFSNSRSEMNVSTLELGDSALYLCASSPAGGYSEQYFGPGTRLTVT.

In its sample, this clonotype was seen once. One base away lies a much larger clone, so this may be a sequencing read error. The chain combines TRBV7-6 with TRBJ2-1; 10 nucleotides line up with TRBD2. CDR1 SGHVS and CDR2 FNYEAQ come from the germline V gene. This CDR3 spans 18 amino acids. Written as DNA, the CDR3 is TGTGCCAGCAGCTTAGCAGTTAGCGGGGGGCGAAGATACAATAAGCAGTTCTTC. Protein sequence: CASSLAVSGGRRYNKQFF.

The table lists this clonotype with many counts. In DNA form, the CDR3 reads TGTGCCAGCAGTCAAGGGAGGGAGCCCCAGCATTTT. It yields the protein CASSQGREPQHF. The J gene is TRBJ1-5, the V gene TRBV25-1, with no clear D. V gave up 5 bases and J gave up 8 bases, with 10 bases separating them. The V gene's germline CDR1 is MGHDK and CDR2 SYGVNS. This CDR3 is 12 amino acids long.

J is TRBJ2-1 and V is TRBV11-1; no clear D. The CDR3 sequence is 14 residues long. Trimming removed 4 bases at V and 5 bases at J, with 12 bases between. CDR1 is SGHAT and CDR2 is FQDESV in the germline V gene (reference sequence). The CDR3 is CASSSVAPDNEQFF. The CDR3 nucleotides are TGTGCCAGCAGCTCCGTTGCCCCCGACAATGAGCAGTTCTTC.

The chain joins TRBV5-1 to TRBJ2-1, with D perhaps matching TRBD2 (6 bases). This CDR3 comprises 17 residues. Trimming removed 3 bases at V and 3 bases at J, with 19 bases between. The V gene's germline CDR1 is SGHRS and CDR2 YFSETQ. CDR3 sequence reads: CASSSNPSAYGYNEQFF. The CDR3 DNA reads as TGCGCCAGCAGCTCGAACCCTAGCGCATACGGCTACAATGAGCAGTTCTTC.

The chain carries TRBV5-4 and TRBJ1-3, with D tentatively TRBD1 (5 bases). Trimming removed 4 bases at V and 3 bases at J, with 17 bases between. In germline, CDR1 is SGHNT, CDR2 YYREEE (reference sequence). This CDR3 has 16 residues. CDR3 residues: CASSPFREEVGNTIYF. As DNA, the CDR3 is TGTGCCAGCAGCCCCTTCAGGGAAGAGGTTGGAAACACCATATATTTT.

The CDR3 sequence: CASRKQGQETQYF. The DNA of the CDR3 is TGTGCCAGCAGAAAACAGGGCCAAGAGACCCAGTACTTC. The rearrangement links TRBV28 to TRBJ2-5; D perhaps matches TRBD1 (6 bases). This CDR3 contains 13 residues. Trimming stripped 6 bases from V and 1 base from J, with 9 bases between. Per germline, CDR1 MDHEN and CDR2 SYDVKM.

The V call is TRBV7-6, the J call TRBJ2-5, with 10 bases aligning to TRBD1. Germline CDR1 reads SGHVS; CDR2 reads FNYEAQ. The junction had 6 bases not matched to a gene; V was cut back by 1 base and J by 4 bases. The CDR3 is 16 amino acids. The CDR3 reads CASSLGATGGTETQYF. In DNA, the CDR3 is TGTGCCAGCAGCTTAGGAGCGACAGGGGGCACAGAGACCCAGTACTTC.

This clonotype was detected once. V is TRBV19 and J is TRBJ1-1; D not certain. V was clipped by 3 bases and J by 5 bases, with 13 bases between them. This CDR3 has 14 residues. Per germline, CDR1 LNHDA and CDR2 SQIVND (reference sequence). The CDR3, as DNA: TGTGCCAGTAGTATCGGTCCTGAGGATACTGAAGCTTTCTTT. Translated, it gives CASSIGPEDTEAFF.

This rearrangement joins TRBV2 to TRBJ1-1, with no clear D. Trimming took off 5 bases at V and 0 bases at J, with 13 bases between the two ends. The CDR3 contains 15 residues. CDR1 and CDR2 (germline): SNHLY, FYNNEI. CDR3 DNA sequence: TGTGCCAGCAGTCGGGGAATGGGGATGAACACTGAAGCTTTCTTT. Protein product: CASSRGMGMNTEAFF.

The J gene is TRBJ1-4, the V gene TRBV29-1, with D unclear. Trimming shortened V by 5 bases and J by 7 bases, and 14 bases separated the two germline ends. In germline, CDR1 is SQVTM, CDR2 ANQGSEA. This CDR3 is built from 13 residues. The CDR3 here is CSVSLKPVEKLFF. The CDR3 bases are TGCAGCGTTTCTTTGAAGCCGGTTGAAAAACTGTTTTTT.

The V and J genes are TRBV5-6 and TRBJ2-4, with D hard to call. The germline V gene has CDR1 SGHDT and CDR2 YYEEEE. V was cut by 3 bases and J by 3 bases, with 13 bases left in between. There are 15 residues in the CDR3. The CDR3 protein is CASSSTDNYKNIQYF. The CDR3 region has the DNA TGTGCCAGCAGCTCGACCGACAATTACAAAAACATTCAGTACTTC.

This clonotype was detected only a few times. The chain uses TRBV5-1 and TRBJ1-3; 8 bases match TRBD1. The CDR3 spans 16 residues. J gave up 8 bases and V 3 bases, and 13 bases lay outside the gene matches. Germline V gene lookup returns CDR1 SGHRS and CDR2 YFSETQ. The CDR3 DNA is TGCGCCAGCAGCTGGGGCCAGGGGGCCGGTCTGGACACCATATATTTT. Residues: CASSWGQGAGLDTIYF. Drawing the rest from reference TRBV5-1 and TRBJ1-3, the complete variable domain is KAGVTQTPRYLIKTRGQQVTLSCSPISGHRSVSWYQQTPGQGLQFLFEYFSETQRNKGNFPGRFSGRQFSNSRSEMNVSTLELGDSALYLCASSWGQGAGLDTIYFGEGSWLTVV.

The chain joins TRBV19 to TRBJ1-5; a weak D match, TRBD1 (5 bases). The CDR3 is 18 amino acids. The germline V gene has CDR1 LNHDA and CDR2 SQIVND (reference sequence). The germline V and J ends were trimmed by 6 bases and 1 base, with 22 bases remaining between them. The CDR3 reads CASSPPPHRFPSNQPQHF. CDR3 coding DNA: TGTGCCAGTAGCCCACCACCCCACAGGTTTCCCAGCAATCAGCCCCAGCATTTT.

This clonotype was recorded a few times. V gene TRBV6-1 combines with J gene TRBJ2-7; 7 bases match TRBD1. The germline V gene encodes CDR1 MNHNS and CDR2 SASEGT. V lost 3 bases to trimming and J lost 5 bases; unmatched junction nucleotides: 7. This CDR3 has 14 residues. The CDR3 reads CASSDGRGHDEQYF. The CDR3, as DNA: TGTGCCAGCAGTGATGGTAGGGGGCACGACGAGCAGTACTTC.

The table lists this clonotype with a few counts. The V call is TRBV28, the J call TRBJ1-3; D perhaps matches TRBD1 (5 bases). The CDR3 has 15 amino acids. The V end lost 5 bases, the J end lost 1 base, and 12 bases lay between the germline ends. Germline V gene data show CDR1 as MDHEN and CDR2 as SYDVKM. CDR3 loop: CASSPRWGSGNTIYF. The CDR3 DNA sequence: TGTGCCAGCAGTCCGAGATGGGGGTCTGGAAACACCATATATTTT.

On this clonotype: One end of the junction fails to match germline, which may point to a read error. The CDR3 DNA reads TGTGCCAGCAGCCTAGCGGGGGGGCTTGGAGAGACCCAGTACTTC. Translating gives CASSLAGGLGETQYF. The rearrangement links TRBV7-2 to TRBJ2-5, with 12 bases identical to TRBD2. The CDR3 consists of 15 residues. Germline CDR1 is SGHTA and CDR2 is FQGNSA.